The 8 T cell receptor beta chains reported below all come from one sample, sequenced in a study of PD-L1 blockade in urothelial cancer. Time point: peripheral blood 6 weeks after treatment start. Assay: immunoSEQ multiplex PCR; the TCRdb copy retains only in-frame clones and omits some. The sample comprises about 130,000 clones, approximately 85% of which are singletons, and 2.4% rests with the top ten. Sequenced here: PBMCs, sampled around atezolizumab (anti-PD-L1) treatment. Receptor source: a man aged 45 to 65 with urothelial cancer.

This rearrangement joins TRBV7-8 to TRBJ2-2; the D gene is possibly TRBD2 (5 bases). Germline V gene sequence: CDR1 SGHVS, CDR2 FQNEAQ. This CDR3 contains 16 residues. The germline V and J ends were trimmed by 6 bases and 8 bases, with 22 bases remaining between them. The chain's CDR3 is CASRRESTQAFGELFF. In DNA, the CDR3 is TGTGCCAGCAGACGGGAATCGACCCAAGCTTTTGGGGAGCTGTTTTTT.

The rearrangement joins TRBV7-3 to TRBJ2-3; TRBD2 matches 9 bases. This CDR3 has 16 amino acids. Germline lookup yields CDR1 SGHTA and CDR2 FQGTGA. With 5 bases clipped from V and 7 bases from J, the junction kept 13 bases outside the gene matches. The CDR3 nucleotides are TGTGCCAGCAGCGCCCTTATAGCGGGAGAGGGAAATACGCAGTATTTT. Translated, it gives CASSALIAGEGNTQYF.

The chain recombines TRBV5-1 with TRBJ2-1; tentatively, D is TRBD1 (5 bases). Germline V gene lookup returns CDR1 SGHRS and CDR2 YFSETQ. CDR3 size: 12 residues. Trimming stripped 2 bases from V and 6 bases from J, with 6 bases between. CDR3: CASSFQGNEQFF. The CDR3 DNA sequence: TGCGCCAGCAGCTTTCAGGGCAATGAGCAGTTCTTC.

The chain carries TRBV6-1 and TRBJ2-1, with D maybe TRBD2 (6 bases). Germline-derived CDR1 and CDR2 are MNHNS and SASEGT. V was cut by 4 bases and J by 9 bases, with 13 bases left in between. The CDR3 runs to 13 residues. The CDR3 DNA reads TGTGCCAGCAGTGGGCTACCCGGGGGTGAGCAGTTCTTC. It codes for CASSGLPGGEQFF.

The chain carries TRBV28 and TRBJ2-7; possibly TRBD2 for D (6 bases). Germline loops: CDR1 MDHEN, CDR2 SYDVKM. CDR3 size: 14 residues. V was cut by 3 bases and J by 5 bases, with 14 bases left in between. The CDR3 DNA sequence: TGTGCCAGCAGTTTTCCTTGGGGGGAGCACGAGCAGTACTTC. This translates into CASSFPWGEHEQYF.

This clone occurred once. The chain is built from TRBV7-8 and TRBJ1-6, with TRBD1 matching over 8 bases. Germline loops: CDR1 SGHVS, CDR2 FQNEAQ. This CDR3 is built from 14 residues. J lost 10 bases, V lost 3 bases, and 5 bases had no gene match. The CDR3 region is CASSLTGDYSPLHF. CDR3 DNA: TGTGCCAGCAGCTTGACAGGGGATTACTCACCCCTCCACTTT.

The rearrangement uses TRBV6-6 and TRBJ2-7; a possible D gene is TRBD1 (6 bases). With 2 bases removed from V and 4 bases from J, the gap between germline ends came to 15 bases. Germline CDR1 is MNHNY and CDR2 is SVGAGI (reference sequence). The CDR3 totals 15 residues. The CDR3 here is CASSYPGQNDYEQYF. For the CDR3, the DNA is TGTGCCAGCAGTTACCCCGGACAGAACGATTACGAGCAGTACTTC.

This chain uses TRBV19 with TRBJ2-5, with D perhaps matching TRBD2 (6 bases). This CDR3 contains 14 residues. The germline V and J ends were trimmed by 5 bases and 1 base, with 11 bases remaining between them. The germline V gene has CDR1 LNHDA and CDR2 SQIVND (reference sequence). The CDR3 region is CASSSQGGQETQYF. CDR3 bases: TGTGCCAGTAGTTCGCAGGGAGGCCAAGAGACCCAGTACTTC.